The 21 T cell receptor beta chains below all came from one sample that was sequenced in a study of IL-17A CD8 T cells in psoriatic arthritis synovium. Here immunoSEQ multiplex PCR was the method, and the copy in TCRdb shows in-frame clones only, minus some. The sample yields approximately 2,300 clones, around 72% seen once. The synovial fluid came from psoriatic arthritis joints with active inflammation. Sequencing input: memory CD8+ T cells from synovial fluid. Subset of the sample: bulk memory CD8+ T cells (CD45RA-CD27+/- and CD45RA+CD27-). The receptors here all came from a human donor with psoriatic arthritis.

This chain links TRBV10-1 with TRBJ2-7, with D uncertain. Looked up from germline, CDR1 is WNHNN and CDR2 is SYGVQD (reference sequence). With 3 bases removed from V and 7 bases from J, the gap between germline ends came to 10 bases. The CDR3 loop spans 12 amino acids. The chain's CDR3 is CASSEFDGEQYF. The CDR3 region has the DNA TGCGCCAGCAGTGAATTCGATGGGGAGCAGTACTTC.

The V and J genes are TRBV14 and TRBJ1-1; D may be TRBD1 (6 bases). V shed 3 bases and J shed 5 bases, with 19 bases lying between them. Per germline, CDR1 SGHDN and CDR2 FVKESK. CDR3 length equals 16 residues. The CDR3 DNA reads TGTGCCAGCAGCCACCACCGGGGGCAGGGAGTAACTGAAGCTTTCTTT. Amino acid sequence: CASSHHRGQGVTEAFF.

The chain links TRBV9 to TRBJ1-5; 8 bases are a match to TRBD1. From germline, CDR1 is SGDLS and CDR2 YYNGEE. The CDR3 covers 16 residues. V lost 4 bases and J lost 7; bases outside the gene matches: 13. CDR3 DNA: TGTGCCAGCAGCACTGGACAGGGTGAGAGTGGACAGCCCCAGCATTTT. It yields the protein CASSTGQGESGQPQHF.

The chain recombines TRBV7-9 with TRBJ2-7; D may be TRBD1 (6 bases). V was cut by 1 base and J by 4 bases, with 11 bases left in between. CDR3 size: 14 residues. Per germline, CDR1 SEHNR and CDR2 FQNEAQ (reference sequence). CDR3 coding DNA: TGTGCCAGCAGCTTAGGGAAAACAGGGTACGAGCAGTACTTC. It encodes CASSLGKTGYEQYF.

The rearrangement links TRBV6-1 to TRBJ2-7; possibly TRBD1 for D (6 bases). Deletions cut 1 base from V and 3 bases from J, with 13 bases between. The CDR3 spans 15 residues. Germline V gene lookup returns CDR1 MNHNS and CDR2 SASEGT. For the CDR3, the DNA is TGTGCCAGCAGTGAAGGGTTTAGGACAGTCTACGAGCAGTACTTC. Residues: CASSEGFRTVYEQYF.

The chain has TRBV7-8 and TRBJ1-4; no clear D. Trimming removed 1 base at V and 7 bases at J, with 16 bases between. The CDR3 runs 16 residues. The V gene's germline CDR1 is SGHVS and CDR2 FQNEAQ. The CDR3 sequence is CASSLGGWGDGEKLFF. Here the CDR3 DNA reads TGTGCCAGCAGCTTAGGGGGATGGGGTGACGGTGAAAAACTGTTTTTT.

V and J are TRBV15 and TRBJ2-1; possibly TRBD1 for D (5 bases). The CDR3 runs 13 residues. With 4 bases removed from V and 10 bases from J, the gap between germline ends came to 14 bases. CDR1 and CDR2 from the germline V gene are LNHNV and YYDKDF (reference sequence). The CDR3, as DNA: TGTGCCACCAGCATGGGGCCTGGGTCGGAGCAGTTCTTC. Translated: CATSMGPGSEQFF.

The chain recombines TRBV28 with TRBJ2-1; D perhaps matches TRBD2 (5 bases). The CDR3 extends over 13 amino acids. Germline lookup yields CDR1 MDHEN and CDR2 SYDVKM. With 5 bases removed from V and 4 bases from J, the gap between germline ends came to 9 bases. DNA for the CDR3: TGTGCCAGCAGTAGCCGGGGATACAATGAGCAGTTCTTC. It encodes CASSSRGYNEQFF.

The chain combines TRBV13 with TRBJ2-7; D might be TRBD1 (5 bases). The V gene's germline CDR1 is PRHDT and CDR2 FYEKMQ (reference sequence). Trimming removed 8 bases from V and 0 bases from J, with 14 bases in between. This CDR3 is 14 amino acids long. The CDR3 DNA reads TGTGCCAGCTCCCTGGGGCTGGTCTCCTACGAGCAGTACTTC. Amino acids: CASSLGLVSYEQYF.

This chain joins TRBV5-5 and TRBJ2-7; no firm D call. Germline values: CDR1 SGHKS, CDR2 YYEKEE (reference sequence). V was pared by 0 bases and J by 2 bases, with 9 bases between. The CDR3 is 14 residues long. The CDR3 region has the DNA TGTGCCAGCAGCTTGGGACCTGGGACCTACGAGCAGTACTTC. The encoded protein is CASSLGPGTYEQYF. Using reference TRBV5-5 and TRBJ2-7 for the parts outside the CDR3, the full variable domain is DAGVTQSPTHLIKTRGQQVTLRCSPISGHKSVSWYQQVLGQGPQFIFQYYEKEERGRGNFPDRFSARQFPNYSSELNVNALLLGDSALYLCASSLGPGTYEQYFGPGTRLTVT.

This clone showed up just once. This chain uses TRBV6-5 with TRBJ1-2; no firm D call. Deletions cut 4 bases from V and 3 bases from J, with 9 bases between. The CDR3 has 13 residues. Germline lookup yields CDR1 MNHEY and CDR2 SVGAGI. The CDR3 here is CASSSTAYYGYTF. The CDR3 DNA is TGTGCCAGCAGTTCGACCGCTTACTATGGCTACACCTTC.

The V and J genes are TRBV28 and TRBJ2-3; the match to TRBD1 covers 9 bases. V shed 5 bases, J shed 2 bases, and the junction held 5 bases outside the gene matches. The CDR3 totals 15 residues. Per the germline V gene, CDR1 is MDHEN and CDR2 is SYDVKM. CDR3 in amino acids: CASSRGQGITDTQYF. CDR3 coding DNA: TGTGCCAGCAGTAGGGGACAGGGTATCACAGATACGCAGTATTTT. Full variable domain (outside the CDR3, taken from reference TRBV28 and TRBJ2-3): DVKVTQSSRYLVKRTGEKVFLECVQDMDHENMFWYRQDPGLGLRLIYFSYDVKMKEKGDIPEGYSVSREKKERFSLILESASTNQTSMYLCASSRGQGITDTQYFGPGTRLTVL.

The chain has TRBV9 and TRBJ2-7; D call uncertain. Between the trimmed V and J ends, which lost 0 bases and 0 bases, there was a span of 10 bases. The germline CDR1 and CDR2 sequences are SGDLS and YYNGEE. The CDR3 extends over 15 amino acids. The CDR3, as DNA: TGTGCCAGCAGCGTAGGGCCGGTAATCTCCTACGAGCAGTACTTC. Amino acid sequence: CASSVGPVISYEQYF.

This clone has a single count. This sequence joins TRBV5-4 and TRBJ2-7; D is possibly TRBD1 (5 bases). Germline values: CDR1 SGHNT, CDR2 YYREEE (reference sequence). The ends were cut back, 0 bases at V and 5 bases at J, with 9 bases in the middle. The CDR3 has 13 amino acids. CDR3 DNA: TGTGCCAGCAGCTTGGACAGGCCGGACGAGCAGTACTTC. Translating it yields CASSLDRPDEQYF.

V gene TRBV19 combines with J gene TRBJ1-2; D is unclear. V was clipped by 5 bases and J by 8 bases, with 12 bases between them. This CDR3 spans 12 amino acids. The germline V gene encodes CDR1 LNHDA and CDR2 SQIVND (reference sequence). Here the CDR3 reads CASSANRRGYTF. The CDR3 DNA reads as TGTGCCAGTAGTGCCAACCGGCGCGGCTACACCTTC. The entire variable domain, with the rest obtained from reference TRBV19 and TRBJ1-2, is as follows: DGGITQSPKYLFRKEGQNVTLSCEQNLNHDAMYWYRQDPGQGLRLIYYSQIVNDFQKGDIAEGYSVSREKKESFPLTVTSAQKNPTAFYLCASSANRRGYTFGSGTRLTVV.

V gene TRBV5-3 combines with J gene TRBJ1-1; possibly TRBD1 for D (5 bases). TRBV5-3 is treated as an ORF (open reading frame) with a function not yet certain. The CDR3 loop spans 15 amino acids. Trimming took off 2 bases at V and 1 base at J, with 12 bases between the two ends. This CDR3 is CARSLRGKGNTEAFF. CDR3 DNA sequence: TGTGCCAGAAGCTTAAGGGGTAAGGGGAACACTGAAGCTTTCTTT.

The chain joins TRBV4-1 to TRBJ1-2, with a possible D match to TRBD1 (5 bases). Per the germline V gene, CDR1 is MGHRA and CDR2 is YSYEKL. This CDR3 has 15 amino acids. V was cut by 0 bases and J by 6 bases, with 14 bases left in between. CDR3 in DNA: TGCGCCAGCAGCCAAGATGGGTCGACAGAAAATGGCTACACCTTC. Amino acids: CASSQDGSTENGYTF.

This chain joins TRBV29-1 and TRBJ1-2; 8 nucleotides line up with TRBD1. The germline V gene encodes CDR1 SQVTM and CDR2 ANQGSEA. V lost 5 bases, J lost 8 bases, and 4 bases stayed unmatched. The CDR3 runs to 11 residues. The CDR3 protein is CSVRTGRGYTF. CDR3 nucleotides: TGCAGCGTTCGGACAGGGCGAGGCTACACCTTC.

The chain has TRBV7-9 and TRBJ2-5; D not certain. Germline CDR1 SEHNR, CDR2 FQNEAQ (reference sequence). V lost 7 bases, J lost 4 bases, and 13 bases lay in between. The CDR3 is 13 residues long. The CDR3 sequence: CASTPGQRETQYF. The DNA for the CDR3 is TGTGCCAGCACCCCCGGGCAGCGAGAGACCCAGTACTTC. Supplemented by reference TRBV7-9 and TRBJ2-5, the full variable domain reads DTGVSQNPRHKITKRGQNVTFRCDPISEHNRLYWYRQTLGQGPEFLTYFQNEAQLEKSRLLSDRFSAERPKGSFSTLEIQRTEQGDSAMYLCASTPGQRETQYFGPGTRLLVL.

The chain recombines TRBV7-2 with TRBJ2-5, with 7 nucleotides matching TRBD1. CDR1 and CDR2 from the germline V gene are SGHTA and FQGNSA. This CDR3 comprises 14 residues. The junction had 9 bases not matched to a gene; V was cut back by 5 bases and J by 6 bases. The DNA for the CDR3 is TGTGCCAGCAGCCCCCTGACAGGGTTGAAGACCCAGTACTTC. Translation gives CASSPLTGLKTQYF.

This clone was recorded once. V and J are TRBV29-1 and TRBJ1-1; the D is unclear. The V and J ends lost 8 bases and 6 bases respectively, with 10 bases between them. The CDR3 contains 10 residues. Germline assignment: CDR1 SQVTM and CDR2 ANQGSEA. The DNA of the CDR3 is TGCAGCTCCCCGGGCGCTGAAGCTTTCTTT. This codes for CSSPGAEAFF.